The rows below give T cell receptor beta chains drawn from one sample of a study of shared clonotypes between healthy human individuals. This table comes from immunoSEQ multiplex PCR, and its TCRdb copy is limited to in-frame clones, with some not included. This sample has 700,000 or so clones; about two thirds occur once, and the top ten carry 1.8%. Material: memory CD4+ T cells sorted from blood. The receptors originated from a woman aged 25 to 45 in good health. Both conserved end residues are part of each CDR3. Fields, in order: clone size, V gene, J gene, CDR3 length, D gene, CDR3 DNA, CDR3 protein. The D gene is left open where the match is weak. Clone size, where shown, is once, few, many, or a class for clones that have expanded.

clone_size: .
v_call: TRBV11-2
j_call: TRBJ1-5
cdr3_length: 17
d_call: .
cdr3_nt: TGTGCCAGCAGCTTGTTGTGTGGTACAAATAGCAATCAGCCCCAGCATTTT
cdr3_aa: CASSLLCGTNSNQPQHF

clone_size: .
v_call: TRBV5-1
j_call: TRBJ2-5
cdr3_length: 16
d_call: TRBD2
cdr3_nt: TGCGCCAGCAGCAACGGGGGACTAGCGGGCCAAGAGACCCAGTACTTC
cdr3_aa: CASSNGGLAGQETQYF

clone_size: once
v_call: TRBV7-8
j_call: TRBJ2-3
cdr3_length: 14
d_call: .
cdr3_nt: TGTGCCAGCAGTTTACTAGTTAACACAGATACGCAGTATTTT
cdr3_aa: CASSLLVNTDTQYF

clone_size: .
v_call: TRBV5-1
j_call: TRBJ2-7
cdr3_length: 16
d_call: TRBD2
cdr3_nt: TGCGCCAGCAGCTTGGATCTAGCGGTCACCCTCTACGAGCAGTACTTC
cdr3_aa: CASSLDLAVTLYEQYF

clone_size: .
v_call: TRBV25-1
j_call: TRBJ2-7
cdr3_length: 13
d_call: TRBD1
cdr3_nt: TGTGCCAGCGGAGCACAGGGGTCCTACGAGCAGTACTTC
cdr3_aa: CASGAQGSYEQYF

clone_size: once
v_call: TRBV27
j_call: TRBJ2-1
cdr3_length: 14
d_call: TRBD2
cdr3_nt: TGTGCCAGCAGTGAGCCGGGACTAGGGGATGAGCAGTTCTTC
cdr3_aa: CASSEPGLGDEQFF

clone_size: .
v_call: TRBV19
j_call: TRBJ1-5
cdr3_length: 13
d_call: TRBD1
cdr3_nt: TGTGCCAGTACCGGGGACAGAAATCAGCCCCAGCATTTT
cdr3_aa: CASTGDRNQPQHF

clone_size: once
v_call: TRBV11-2
j_call: TRBJ1-1
cdr3_length: 13
d_call: .
cdr3_nt: TGTGCCAGCAGCTTAGATCCGAACACTGAAGCTTTCTTT
cdr3_aa: CASSLDPNTEAFF

clone_size: .
v_call: TRBV7-2
j_call: TRBJ1-1
cdr3_length: 15
d_call: .
cdr3_nt: TGTGCCAGCAGCTCGTCGCGGCAAATAAACACTGAAGCTTTCTTT
cdr3_aa: CASSSSRQINTEAFF

clone_size: .
v_call: TRBV5-1
j_call: TRBJ2-3
cdr3_length: 17
d_call: TRBD2
cdr3_nt: TGCGCCAGCAGCTTGGGGATCGGGGGAGCGGGAGCAGATACGCAGTATTTT
cdr3_aa: CASSLGIGGAGADTQYF

clone_size: .
v_call: TRBV7-8
j_call: TRBJ2-7
cdr3_length: 14
d_call: TRBD1
cdr3_nt: TGTGCCAGCAGACCGGGACAGTCCTCCTACGAGCAGTACTTC
cdr3_aa: CASRPGQSSYEQYF

clone_size: .
v_call: TRBV13
j_call: TRBJ2-5
cdr3_length: 18
d_call: .
cdr3_nt: TGTGCCAGCAGCTTAGGCCTTTGGCTAGCTGCCAACCAAGAGACCCAGTACTTC
cdr3_aa: CASSLGLWLAANQETQYF

clone_size: .
v_call: TRBV28
j_call: TRBJ1-2
cdr3_length: 15
d_call: .
cdr3_nt: TGTGCCAGCAGTCCCCCCCGGTCATCTGACTATGGCTACACCTTC
cdr3_aa: CASSPPRSSDYGYTF

clone_size: .
v_call: TRBV20-1
j_call: TRBJ2-3
cdr3_length: 10
d_call: .
cdr3_nt: TGCAGTGCCTCTACAGATACGCAGTATTTT
cdr3_aa: CSASTDTQYF

clone_size: .
v_call: TRBV6-4
j_call: TRBJ2-2
cdr3_length: 12
d_call: TRBD2
cdr3_nt: TGTGCCAGCAGGGGACTAGCCGGGGAGCTGTTTTTT
cdr3_aa: CASRGLAGELFF

clone_size: .
v_call: TRBV19
j_call: TRBJ2-3
cdr3_length: 14
d_call: TRBD2
cdr3_nt: TGTGCCAGTAGTATAGTGGGACTAGGAGATACGCAGTATTTT
cdr3_aa: CASSIVGLGDTQYF

clone_size: .
v_call: TRBV10-2
j_call: TRBJ2-7
cdr3_length: 12
d_call: .
cdr3_nt: TGCGCCAGCGGGACGGCGTCCTACGAGCAGTACTTC
cdr3_aa: CASGTASYEQYF

clone_size: .
v_call: TRBV5-1
j_call: TRBJ2-3
cdr3_length: 16
d_call: .
cdr3_nt: TGCGCCAGCAGCTTGGGGTTGGGAGGAGGGCCAGATACGCAGTATTTT
cdr3_aa: CASSLGLGGGPDTQYF

clone_size: .
v_call: TRBV18
j_call: TRBJ2-6
cdr3_length: 16
d_call: .
cdr3_nt: TGTGCCAGCTCTCAGAACACAGGGTTTGGGGCCAACGTCCTGACTTTC
cdr3_aa: CASSQNTGFGANVLTF

clone_size: few
v_call: TRBV4-2
j_call: TRBJ2-7
cdr3_length: 16
d_call: .
cdr3_nt: TGTGCCAGCAGCCAAAACGATCGAGATCTTTCCTACGAGCAGTACTTC
cdr3_aa: CASSQNDRDLSYEQYF

clone_size: few
v_call: TRBV5-4
j_call: TRBJ2-1
cdr3_length: 12
d_call: .
cdr3_nt: TGTGCCAGCAGGTCAGAAAACAATGAGCAGTTCTTC
cdr3_aa: CASRSENNEQFF

clone_size: few
v_call: TRBV21-1
j_call: TRBJ2-7
cdr3_length: 13
d_call: .
cdr3_nt: TGTGCCAGCAAGGTGGAAGGCCACTACGAGCAGTACTTC
cdr3_aa: CASKVEGHYEQYF

clone_size: .
v_call: TRBV5-1
j_call: TRBJ2-6
cdr3_length: 16
d_call: .
cdr3_nt: TGCGCCAGCAGCTTGTCCCCGAGCTCTGGGGCCAACGTCCTGACTTTC
cdr3_aa: CASSLSPSSGANVLTF

clone_size: .
v_call: TRBV18
j_call: TRBJ1-1
cdr3_length: 15
d_call: .
cdr3_nt: TGTGCCAGCTCACCAAGTCAGCCCCGGAGCACTGAAGCTTTCTTT
cdr3_aa: CASSPSQPRSTEAFF

clone_size: .
v_call: TRBV28
j_call: TRBJ1-2
cdr3_length: 14
d_call: TRBD1
cdr3_nt: TGTGCCAGCAGTCCCGCACAGGGGAACTATGGCTACACCTTC
cdr3_aa: CASSPAQGNYGYTF

clone_size: .
v_call: TRBV10-1
j_call: TRBJ2-1
cdr3_length: 16
d_call: .
cdr3_nt: TGCGCCAGCAGTGAGTTAAGGACCGGCTTCGGAAATGAGCAGTTCTTC
cdr3_aa: CASSELRTGFGNEQFF

clone_size: .
v_call: TRBV28
j_call: TRBJ1-5
cdr3_length: 14
d_call: .
cdr3_nt: TGTGCCAGCAGTCTCGGGGGGGGGCATCAGCCCCAGCATTTT
cdr3_aa: CASSLGGGHQPQHF

clone_size: .
v_call: TRBV14
j_call: TRBJ2-3
cdr3_length: 16
d_call: TRBD1
cdr3_nt: TGTGCCAGCAGCCTTATGGACAGGGCCGGAGGAGGTACGCAGTATTTT
cdr3_aa: CASSLMDRAGGGTQYF

clone_size: once
v_call: TRBV27
j_call: TRBJ2-3
cdr3_length: 16
d_call: TRBD2
cdr3_nt: TGTGCCAGCAGTTTATCGGGGACTAGCCGGCCGGATACGCAGTATTTT
cdr3_aa: CASSLSGTSRPDTQYF